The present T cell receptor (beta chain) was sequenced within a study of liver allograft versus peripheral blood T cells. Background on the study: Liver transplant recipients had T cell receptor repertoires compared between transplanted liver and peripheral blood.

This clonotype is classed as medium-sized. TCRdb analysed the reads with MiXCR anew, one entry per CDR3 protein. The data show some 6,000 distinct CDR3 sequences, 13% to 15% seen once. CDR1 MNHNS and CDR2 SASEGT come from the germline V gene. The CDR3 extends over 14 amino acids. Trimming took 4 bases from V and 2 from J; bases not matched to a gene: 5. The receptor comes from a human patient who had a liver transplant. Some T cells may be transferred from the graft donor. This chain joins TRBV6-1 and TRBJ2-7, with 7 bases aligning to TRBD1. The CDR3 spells CASSARQGPYEQYF. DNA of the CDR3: TGTGCCAGCAGTGCCCGACAGGGTCCCTACGAGCAGTACTTC.